A single sample gave rise to the 28 T cell receptor beta chains below, sequenced in a study of blood T cell repertoires in COVID-19. Profiling relied on immunoSEQ multiplex PCR, and the TCRdb table lists in-frame clones only, not all of them. Among 85,000 to 130,000 clones listed, around 75% were seen once. Material: peripheral blood. These receptors originate from a human donor with acute or convalescent COVID-19. The donor label of this sample is uncertain.

The rearrangement uses TRBV18 and TRBJ2-5, with 7 bases matching TRBD1. The CDR3 has 15 residues. The J segment lost 1 base and the V segment lost 2 bases, leaving 4 bases of the junction unmatched. Per the germline V gene, CDR1 is KGHSH and CDR2 is LQKENI. The CDR3 spells CASSPSTGLQETQYF. The CDR3 bases are TGTGCCAGCTCACCATCGACAGGGCTCCAAGAGACCCAGTACTTC.

In its sample, this clone was seen a few times. CDR3 coding DNA: TGTGCCAGCAGTTTGGACAGGGCGAATGAAAAACTGTTTTTT. Protein product: CASSLDRANEKLFF. The chain links TRBV2 to TRBJ1-4, with 8 bases that match TRBD1. V lost 5 bases and J lost 5; bases outside the gene matches: 4. This CDR3 spans 14 amino acids. Germline V gene data show CDR1 as SNHLY and CDR2 as FYNNEI.

The rearrangement links TRBV5-6 to TRBJ2-5, with D perhaps matching TRBD2 (5 bases). The V gene lost 1 base and the J gene lost 5 bases, with 15 bases spanning the gap. Germline CDR1 SGHDT, CDR2 YYEEEE. The CDR3 sequence is 15 residues long. In nucleotides, the CDR3 is TGTGCCAGCAGCTTGAGGCTAGCTCAGAGGGAGACCCAGTACTTC. This gives the protein CASSLRLAQRETQYF.

This sequence joins TRBV27 and TRBJ2-6; the D gene is possibly TRBD1 (6 bases). Trimming cost V 3 bases and J 2 bases, with 11 bases left between them. CDR1 is MNHEY, CDR2 SMNVEV, per germline (reference sequence). The CDR3 contains 16 residues. The DNA of the CDR3 is TGTGCCAGCAGTTTGTTCACAGGGACTGGGGCCAACGTCCTGACTTTC. It translates to CASSLFTGTGANVLTF. The full variable domain, completed using reference TRBV27 and TRBJ2-6, is EAQVTQNPRYLITVTGKKLTVTCSQNMNHEYMSWYRQDPGLGLRQIYYSMNVEVTDKGDVPEGYKVSRKEKRNFPLILESPSPNQTSLYFCASSLFTGTGANVLTFGAGSRLTVL.

The chain uses TRBV2 and TRBJ2-3, with 10 nucleotides matching TRBD2. The CDR3 covers 15 residues. V shed 6 bases, J shed 5 bases, and the junction held 8 bases outside the gene matches. CDR1 is SNHLY and CDR2 is FYNNEI in the germline V gene. The CDR3 nucleotides are TGTGCCAGCAGGGGAAGCGGGGGGGCTGTAGATACGCAGTATTTT. Its translation is CASRGSGGAVDTQYF.

The V gene is TRBV24-1, the J gene TRBJ2-3, with 9 bases fitting TRBD1. J was trimmed by 1 base and V by 9 bases; bases with no gene match: 10. Per germline, CDR1 KGHDR and CDR2 SFDVKD. This CDR3 contains 16 residues. CDR3 protein: CATRPGTGLGTDTQYF. Here the CDR3 DNA reads TGTGCCACCCGTCCCGGGACAGGGTTGGGCACAGATACGCAGTATTTT.

This chain links TRBV12-3 or TRBV12-4 with TRBJ2-7; D might be TRBD1 (5 bases). The CDR3 runs 12 residues. Deletions cut 0 bases from V and 5 bases from J, with 5 bases between. The CDR3 nucleotides read TGTGCCAGCAGTTTAGCGGGGCACGAGCAGTACTTC. Residues: CASSLAGHEQYF.

This clone showed up just a few times. This sequence joins TRBV4-2 and TRBJ1-2, with 7 bases aligning to TRBD1. This CDR3 comprises 15 residues. Germline V gene data show CDR1 as LGHNA and CDR2 as YNFKEQ. Losses at the gene ends were 0 bases for V and 4 bases for J; bases not matched to a gene: 5. CDR3 coding DNA: TGTGCCAGCAGCCAAGAGGGGGACAGCCTCTATGGCTACACCTTC. Its translation: CASSQEGDSLYGYTF.

The genes are TRBV5-4 and TRBJ1-1; weak D call: TRBD1 (6 bases). The germline V and J ends were trimmed by 4 bases and 1 base, with 14 bases remaining between them. Germline V gene data show CDR1 as SGHNT and CDR2 as YYREEE (reference sequence). The CDR3 extends over 15 amino acids. In nucleotides, the CDR3 is TGTGCCAGCAGCCCCCTGGACAGACCGAACACTGAAGCTTTCTTT. It yields the protein CASSPLDRPNTEAFF.

The CDR3 coding sequence is TGTGCCAGCAGCTTACTAGAGGATGGCTACACCTTC. Encoded protein: CASSLLEDGYTF. The J gene is TRBJ1-2, the V gene TRBV7-9; no firm D call. This CDR3 is 12 amino acids long. The germline gives CDR1 SEHNR, CDR2 FQNEAQ (reference sequence). Trimming shortened V by 2 bases and J by 6 bases, and 7 bases separated the two germline ends.

V usage is TRBV5-1 and J usage is TRBJ1-6; 10 nucleotides match TRBD1. Per the germline V gene, CDR1 is SGHRS and CDR2 is YFSETQ. The CDR3 is made up of 16 amino acids. V lost 0 bases, J lost 7 bases, and 4 bases stayed unmatched. CDR3 region: CASSLVWGQGNSPLHF. DNA for the CDR3: TGCGCCAGCAGCTTGGTTTGGGGACAGGGGAATTCACCCCTCCACTTT.

The sample holds many counts of this clone. V is TRBV7-2 and J is TRBJ2-1; possible D gene TRBD2, 7 bases. The germline V gene has CDR1 SGHTA and CDR2 FQGNSA. Trimming shortened V by 3 bases and J by 4 bases, and 13 bases separated the two germline ends. The CDR3 consists of 15 residues. The CDR3 nucleotides read TGTGCCAGCAGCTTGGGGGGGGCATCTTACAATGAGCAGTTCTTC. Translated: CASSLGGASYNEQFF.

This chain joins TRBV5-1 and TRBJ2-7, with D perhaps TRBD2 (5 bases). The CDR3 runs 14 residues. Germline values: CDR1 SGHRS, CDR2 YFSETQ. V gave up 0 bases and J gave up 0 bases, with 7 bases separating them. The CDR3 bases are TGCGCCAGCAGCTTGGATCTAGCCTCCTACGAGCAGTACTTC. Its protein product is CASSLDLASYEQYF.

J is TRBJ2-2 and V is TRBV18; 12 bases map to TRBD1. The junction had 5 bases not matched to a gene; V was cut back by 3 bases and J by 3 bases. There are 17 residues in the CDR3. CDR1 is KGHSH, CDR2 LQKENI, per germline. CDR3 nucleotides: TGTGCCAGCTCACCCCCCGGGACAGGGGGCTACACCGGGGAGCTGTTTTTT. Translated: CASSPPGTGGYTGELFF. Full variable domain (remainder filled in from reference TRBV18 and TRBJ2-2): NAGVMQNPRHLVRRRGQEARLRCSPMKGHSHVYWYRQLPEEGLKFMVYLQKENIIDESGMPKERFSAEFPKEGPSILRIQQVVRGDSAAYFCASSPPGTGGYTGELFFGEGSRLTVL.

This clone was observed once. V usage is TRBV5-1 and J usage is TRBJ2-1, with 7 bases fitting TRBD1. The ends lost 2 bases at V and 5 bases at J; junction bases unmatched: 4. This CDR3 comprises 14 residues. Germline CDR1 is SGHRS and CDR2 is YFSETQ. Here the CDR3 DNA reads TGCGCCAGCAGCTTTATGGGACAGAACAATGAGCAGTTCTTC. It codes for CASSFMGQNNEQFF.

The chain combines TRBV14 with TRBJ1-2; D perhaps matches TRBD1 (5 bases). CDR3 length: 14 amino acids. Trimming took 3 bases from V and 3 from J, leaving 11 bases between them. The germline V gene encodes CDR1 SGHDN and CDR2 FVKESK. This chain's CDR3 is CASSHTGAYYGYTF. The CDR3 DNA sequence: TGTGCCAGCAGCCATACAGGAGCGTACTATGGCTACACCTTC.

The V and J genes are TRBV5-8 and TRBJ2-2; a possible D gene is TRBD1 (5 bases). The V and J ends lost 5 bases and 5 bases respectively, with 10 bases between them. Germline V lookup: CDR1 SGHTS, CDR2 YDEGEE. The CDR3 contains 13 residues. This CDR3 reads CASRRTRTGELFF. The CDR3 nucleotides are TGTGCCAGCAGAAGGACACGGACCGGGGAGCTGTTTTTT. Together with reference TRBV5-8 and TRBJ2-2, the CDR3 gives the full variable domain: EAGVTQSPTHLIKTRGQQATLRCSPISGHTSVYWYQQALGLGLQFLLWYDEGEERNRGNFPPRFSGRQFPNYSSELNVNALELEDSALYLCASRRTRTGELFFGEGSRLTVL.

The chain has TRBV5-6 and TRBJ1-6; no definite D call. CDR3 size: 14 residues. Trimming left V 2 bases short and J 5 bases short, with 8 bases between. CDR1 is SGHDT, CDR2 YYEEEE, per germline. The CDR3 is CASSLQSHNSPLHF. The CDR3 DNA sequence: TGTGCCAGCAGCTTACAATCCCATAATTCACCCCTCCACTTT.

This sequence joins TRBV21-1 and TRBJ1-5; TRBD1 is taken as the D call from the table, unchecked against the DNA. TRBV21-1 is recorded as a pseudogene. The CDR3 spans 14 residues. CDR3 residues: CASSNRGSNQPQHF. CDR3 DNA sequence: TGTGCCAGCAGCAACAGGGGCAGCAATCAGCCCCAGCATTTT.

The V and J genes are TRBV6-7 and TRBJ1-1, with D tentatively TRBD1 (6 bases). TRBV6-7 is recorded as an ORF, its role being uncertain. The CDR3 is 17 residues long. Trimming took 4 bases from V and 0 from J, leaving 18 bases between them. The CDR3 bases are TGTGCCAGCAGTTGGCCCCAGGGGTCCCTAATGAACACTGAAGCTTTCTTT. It is translated as CASSWPQGSLMNTEAFF.

V and J are TRBV19 and TRBJ1-1; D not resolved. V lost 6 bases and J lost 5, with 10 bases in between. Germline lookup yields CDR1 LNHDA and CDR2 SQIVND (reference sequence). The CDR3 has 12 residues. The CDR3 region is CASSPERTEAFF. The CDR3 DNA follows: TGTGCCAGTAGCCCCGAGAGAACTGAAGCTTTCTTT. The full variable domain, its missing parts supplied by reference TRBV19 and TRBJ1-1, is DGGITQSPKYLFRKEGQNVTLSCEQNLNHDAMYWYRQDPGQGLRLIYYSQIVNDFQKGDIAEGYSVSREKKESFPLTVTSAQKNPTAFYLCASSPERTEAFFGQGTRLTVV.

The V gene is TRBV7-6, the J gene TRBJ2-1, with TRBD1 as a possible D gene (5 bases). Germline CDR1 and CDR2: SGHVS and FNYEAQ. The CDR3 contains 15 residues. Trimming removed 5 bases at V and 5 bases at J, with 16 bases between. CDR3 in amino acids: CASSPGQGMDNEQFF. As DNA, the CDR3 is TGTGCCAGCAGCCCAGGCCAGGGTATGGACAATGAGCAGTTCTTC.

Only one count was recorded for this clone. This rearrangement joins TRBV7-9 to TRBJ2-1; 11 nucleotides align to TRBD2. The CDR3 is 14 residues long. V lost 4 bases to trimming and J lost 6 bases; unmatched junction nucleotides: 2. Looked up from germline, CDR1 is SEHNR and CDR2 is FQNEAQ (reference sequence). The chain's CDR3 is CASSYSGGANEQFF. The CDR3 DNA reads as TGTGCCAGCAGCTATAGCGGGGGGGCCAATGAGCAGTTCTTC.

This chain links TRBV5-1 with TRBJ1-1; D is perhaps TRBD1 (5 bases). Trimming pared 0 bases from V and 1 base from J, leaving 10 bases between. Germline V CDR1 and CDR2: SGHRS, YFSETQ. This CDR3 is 15 amino acids long. In DNA, the CDR3 is TGCGCCAGCAGCTTGGCCCGGACACAGAACACTGAAGCTTTCTTT. Protein sequence: CASSLARTQNTEAFF.

This sequence joins TRBV9 and TRBJ2-3; 8 bases match TRBD2. Germline CDR1 and CDR2: SGDLS and YYNGEE. V shed 3 bases, J shed 0 bases, and the junction held 15 bases outside the gene matches. This CDR3 has 19 residues. CDR3: CASSGGLGTPRTSTDTQYF. For the CDR3, the DNA is TGTGCCAGCAGCGGGGGACTAGGGACACCTCGAACTAGCACAGATACGCAGTATTTT.

V usage is TRBV14 and J usage is TRBJ1-3; TRBD1 might be the D (5 bases). CDR1 and CDR2 from the germline V gene are SGHDN and FVKESK. With 2 bases removed from V and 3 bases from J, the gap between germline ends came to 20 bases. The CDR3 loop spans 18 amino acids. CDR3 region: CASSQLTGNPRVGNTIYF. CDR3 coding DNA: TGTGCCAGCAGCCAATTAACAGGCAATCCCCGCGTTGGAAACACCATATATTTT. Full variable domain (outside the CDR3, taken from reference TRBV14 and TRBJ1-3): EAGVTQFPSHSVIEKGQTVTLRCDPISGHDNLYWYRRVMGKEIKFLLHFVKESKQDESGMPNNRFLAERTGGTYSTLKVQPAELEDSGVYFCASSQLTGNPRVGNTIYFGEGSWLTVV.

In this sample, this clone turned up once. The chain couples TRBV5-4 to TRBJ1-6; 9 bases fit TRBD1. J lost 4 bases, V lost 0 bases, and 2 bases had no gene match. From germline, CDR1 is SGHNT and CDR2 YYREEE (reference sequence). The CDR3 runs 16 residues. This CDR3 reads CASSLEGQGYNSPLHF. CDR3 bases: TGTGCCAGCAGCTTGGAAGGACAGGGGTATAATTCACCCCTCCACTTT.

This chain connects TRBV6-4 to TRBJ2-1; 7 bases are a match to TRBD2. This CDR3 is built from 15 residues. Germline V gives CDR1 MRHNA, CDR2 SNTAGT. Trimming took 2 bases from V and 6 from J; bases not matched to a gene: 7. The CDR3, as DNA: TGTGCCAGCAGTGACAAATCGGGGGGAATCAATGAGCAGTTCTTC. Translated, it gives CASSDKSGGINEQFF.